The 18 T cell receptor beta chains listed next were all sequenced from one sample in a study of human T cells and chemical hapten exposure. TCRdb re-called the RACE reads through MiXCR, storing one row per CDR3 protein. This table has over 100,000 distinct CDR3 sequences, 11% appearing once. Noted time point: patch test 3, about 24 weeks after DPC sensitization. Stated treatment: therapeutic diphenylcyclopropenone sensitization with weekly scalp DPC. The starting material was whole blood, obtained in connection with sensitization to the hapten diphenylcyclopropenone (DPC). The receptors were sampled from a woman between 45 and 65 years old with alopecia areata. Some clones in this sample may be carry-over from other donors' samples.

This clonotype turned up a few times. The chain recombines TRBV6-5 with TRBJ2-3; TRBD2 might be the D (5 bases). Per the germline V gene, CDR1 is MNHEY and CDR2 is SVGAGI. V lost 0 bases to trimming and J lost 0 bases, with 7 bases between them. The CDR3 runs to 15 residues. This chain's CDR3 is CASSYSGGSTDTQYF. The CDR3 nucleotides are TGTGCCAGCAGTTACTCAGGCGGGAGCACAGATACGCAGTATTTT.

J is TRBJ1-1 and V is TRBV6-6, with D maybe TRBD1 (6 bases). Trimming cost V 7 bases and J 4 bases, with 19 bases left between them. The germline V gene has CDR1 MNHNY and CDR2 SVGAGI (reference sequence). The CDR3 has 15 residues. CDR3 DNA: TGTGCCAGCATTCCCCAGGGGATCCGGGCCACTGAAGCTTTCTTT. The encoded protein is CASIPQGIRATEAFF.

This chain uses TRBV5-1 with TRBJ1-1, with TRBD1 matching 11 bases. V gave up 2 bases and J gave up 6 bases; unmatched junction bases: 3. The CDR3 contains 14 residues. Germline V gives CDR1 SGHRS, CDR2 YFSETQ. DNA for the CDR3: TGCGCCAGCAGCTTAGGACAGGGGGCGTCTGAAGCTTTCTTT. Protein: CASSLGQGASEAFF.

This clonotype was counted ten times or more. The chain couples TRBV10-3 to TRBJ2-7; D unresolved. Germline values: CDR1 ENHRY, CDR2 SYGVKD. CDR3 length equals 11 residues. The V end lost 3 bases, the J end lost 5 bases, and 5 bases lay between the germline ends. CDR3 sequence (DNA): TGTGCCATCAGTGACATGGACGAGCAGTACTTC. Amino acid sequence: CAISDMDEQYF.

This clonotype was counted a few times. V gene TRBV28 combines with J gene TRBJ2-7; TRBD2 aligns across 8 bases. The J segment lost 9 bases and the V segment lost 2 bases, leaving 3 bases of the junction unmatched. Germline V gene sequence: CDR1 MDHEN, CDR2 SYDVKM. The CDR3 length is 12 residues. For the CDR3, the DNA is TGTGCCAGCAGTTTACGAACTAGCGGGCAGTACTTC. Translation: CASSLRTSGQYF. Full variable domain (rest looked up from reference TRBV28 and TRBJ2-7): DVKVTQSSRYLVKRTGEKVFLECVQDMDHENMFWYRQDPGLGLRLIYFSYDVKMKEKGDIPEGYSVSREKKERFSLILESASTNQTSMYLCASSLRTSGQYFGPGTRLTVT.

In this sample, this clonotype turned up a few times. The genes are TRBV2 and TRBJ1-1, with D uncertain. CDR3 length: 12 residues. V lost 2 bases and J 8 bases, leaving 9 bases between the germline ends. The germline V gene has CDR1 SNHLY and CDR2 FYNNEI. CDR3 residues: CASSEFGGEAFF. CDR3 DNA sequence: TGTGCCAGCAGTGAATTCGGCGGGGAAGCTTTCTTT. Using reference TRBV2 and TRBJ1-1 for the parts outside the CDR3, the full variable domain is EPEVTQTPSHQVTQMGQEVILRCVPISNHLYFYWYRQILGQKVEFLVSFYNNEISEKSEIFDDQFSVERPDGSNFTLKIRSTKLEDSAMYFCASSEFGGEAFFGQGTRLTVV.

This clonotype was counted only a few times. The rearrangement uses TRBV19 and TRBJ2-1; 9 bases match TRBD1. V shed 5 bases and J 2 bases; nucleotides not matched to a gene: 1. This CDR3 is 14 amino acids long. Germline V gene sequence: CDR1 LNHDA, CDR2 SQIVND (reference sequence). Written as DNA, the CDR3 is TGTGCCAGTAGTTGGGACAGGGCCTACAATGAGCAGTTCTTC. Residues: CASSWDRAYNEQFF. The full variable domain, its missing parts supplied by reference TRBV19 and TRBJ2-1, is DGGITQSPKYLFRKEGQNVTLSCEQNLNHDAMYWYRQDPGQGLRLIYYSQIVNDFQKGDIAEGYSVSREKKESFPLTVTSAQKNPTAFYLCASSWDRAYNEQFFGPGTRLTVL.

This clonotype has a count of ten or more. The chain links TRBV2 to TRBJ1-1; D ambiguous. V lost 7 bases and J lost 0, with 12 bases in between. This CDR3 contains 14 residues. Per the germline V gene, CDR1 is SNHLY and CDR2 is FYNNEI. CDR3 DNA sequence: TGTGCCAGCATTTCGGACGGACTGAACACTGAAGCTTTCTTT. Amino acid sequence: CASISDGLNTEAFF. Full variable domain (rest looked up from reference TRBV2 and TRBJ1-1): EPEVTQTPSHQVTQMGQEVILRCVPISNHLYFYWYRQILGQKVEFLVSFYNNEISEKSEIFDDQFSVERPDGSNFTLKIRSTKLEDSAMYFCASISDGLNTEAFFGQGTRLTVV.

J is TRBJ1-5 and V is TRBV21-1. TRBV21-1 is noted as a pseudogene. The CDR3 sequence is 14 residues long. The CDR3 loop is CASRRIYSNQPQHF. CDR3 DNA sequence: TGTGCCAGCCGCCGAATTTATAGCAATCAGCCCCAGCATTTT.

This clonotype was observed at least ten times. The chain has TRBV5-1 and TRBJ2-1, with unresolved D. The germline V gene encodes CDR1 SGHRS and CDR2 YFSETQ. The CDR3 runs 12 residues. V shed 2 bases and J shed 7 bases, with 7 bases lying between them. The CDR3 region has the DNA TGCGCCAGCAGCTTCCAAGGTAATGAGCAGTTCTTC. This encodes CASSFQGNEQFF.

V is TRBV6-5 and J is TRBJ1-3, with D possibly matching TRBD1 (6 bases). Germline V gene lookup returns CDR1 MNHEY and CDR2 SVGAGI. Trimming pared 0 bases from V and 4 bases from J, leaving 10 bases between. The CDR3 runs 15 residues. The CDR3 is CASSYSGQRGNTIYF. The CDR3 region has the DNA TGTGCCAGCAGTTACTCCGGACAGCGAGGAAACACCATATATTTT.

This clonotype occurred a few times. V usage is TRBV6-5 and J usage is TRBJ1-1, with D perhaps TRBD1 (6 bases). V was shortened by 5 bases and J by 7 bases, with 14 bases between the two germline ends. Germline V gives CDR1 MNHEY, CDR2 SVGAGI. The CDR3 is 13 amino acids. The CDR3 sequence: CASSRPGGGEAFF. The CDR3 bases are TGTGCCAGCAGTAGGCCGGGAGGGGGTGAAGCTTTCTTT.

There are many counts of this clonotype. The genes are TRBV9 and TRBJ2-3, with 7 bases identical to TRBD2. From germline, CDR1 is SGDLS and CDR2 YYNGEE. The J segment lost 1 base and the V segment lost 0 bases, leaving 2 bases of the junction unmatched. This CDR3 comprises 15 residues. The CDR3, as DNA: TGTGCCAGCAGCGTAGGACTAGCTGGCACAGATACGCAGTATTTT. Protein: CASSVGLAGTDTQYF.

The genes are TRBV6-1 and TRBJ2-7; TRBD2 matches at 12 bases. Germline V gene lookup returns CDR1 MNHNS and CDR2 SASEGT. J lost 5 bases, V lost 1 base, and 6 bases had no gene match. The CDR3 has 16 amino acids. The CDR3 region is CASSEGLAGAFDEQYF. The DNA for the CDR3 is TGTGCCAGCAGTGAAGGACTAGCGGGAGCCTTCGACGAGCAGTACTTC.

V is TRBV10-3 and J is TRBJ1-6; 8 bases agree with TRBD1. Losses at the gene ends were 4 bases for V and 7 bases for J; bases not matched to a gene: 3. The CDR3 extends over 14 amino acids. CDR1 is ENHRY and CDR2 is SYGVKD in the germline V gene. CDR3 sequence (DNA): TGTGCCATCAGTGTCGGACAGGGCAATTCACCCCTCCACTTT. This gives the protein CAISVGQGNSPLHF.

In its sample, this clonotype was seen a few times. V and J are TRBV20-1 and TRBJ1-1, with no clear D. V dropped 3 bases and J dropped 1 base, with 9 bases sitting between them. The CDR3 consists of 13 residues. Germline V gives CDR1 DFQATT, CDR2 SNEGSKA (reference sequence). The CDR3 sequence: CSASLGSNTEAFF. The DNA for the CDR3 is TGCAGTGCTAGTCTAGGGTCGAACACTGAAGCTTTCTTT.

This chain joins TRBV28 and TRBJ2-4; weak D call: TRBD2 (6 bases). The CDR3 extends over 17 amino acids. The V end lost 5 bases, the J end lost 3 bases, and 20 bases lay between the germline ends. The germline CDR1 and CDR2 sequences are MDHEN and SYDVKM. The CDR3 protein is CASSPYYETGGKNIQYF. The CDR3 nucleotides read TGTGCCAGCAGTCCCTACTATGAAACCGGGGGCAAAAACATTCAGTACTTC.

Ten or more counts support this clonotype. This chain uses TRBV6-2 or TRBV6-3 with TRBJ1-1; no reliable D call. Deletions cut 2 bases from V and 4 bases from J, with 2 bases between. The length of the CDR3 is 11 residues. Germline CDR1 is MNHEY and CDR2 is SVGEGT. The CDR3 sequence is CASSYGTEAFF. The CDR3 DNA reads as TGTGCCAGCAGTTACGGCACTGAAGCTTTCTTT.